The next 23 T cell receptor beta chains were all read from a single sample in a study of T cells in Graves' hyperthyroidism and ophthalmopathy. The CDR3 regions of TCR beta were amplified from RNA transcripts. The study used the HTBI primer set for a first-round RT-PCR of the TCR CDR3. TCRdb re-derived calls from the multiplex PCR reads in MiXCR, one entry per CDR3 protein. Here the sample spans about 510,000 distinct CDR3 sequences, 14% being singletons. Sequenced: blood. The source is a middle-aged woman with Graves' hyperthyroidism.

This chain links TRBV25-1 with TRBJ2-5; D is possibly TRBD2 (6 bases). Germline V gene data show CDR1 as MGHDK and CDR2 as SYGVNS. With 5 bases removed from V and 5 bases from J, the gap between germline ends came to 15 bases. The CDR3 loop spans 14 amino acids. The CDR3 DNA reads TGTGCCAGCAGTAGGAATAGCGGTGTCGAGACCCAGTACTTC. Translating gives CASSRNSGVETQYF.

As concerns this clonotype: A much more abundant neighbour one base away suggests this may be a read error. The chain recombines TRBV12-3 or TRBV12-4 with TRBJ2-7, with 10 bases aligning to TRBD1. Germline trimming cut 5 bases from V and 2 bases from J; bases unmatched to any gene: 6. CDR3 length: 15 residues. CDR3 residues: CASSTGTGVPYEQYF. The CDR3 nucleotides read TGTGCCAGCAGTACCGGGACAGGGGTTCCCTACGAGCAGTACTTC.

This clonotype came up many times. This sequence joins TRBV11-2 and TRBJ2-2; maybe TRBD2 (6 bases). V was shortened by 5 bases and J by 6 bases, with 10 bases between the two germline ends. This CDR3 region has 13 residues. CDR1 SGHAT and CDR2 FQNNGV come from the germline V gene. CDR3 in amino acids: CASSPREAGELFF. The CDR3 nucleotides are TGTGCCAGCAGCCCAAGGGAGGCCGGGGAGCTGTTTTTT.

This clonotype was found many times. This sequence joins TRBV6-5 and TRBJ2-7, with a possible D match to TRBD2 (6 bases). Germline V gene data show CDR1 as MNHEY and CDR2 as SVGAGI. The CDR3 is 14 amino acids. Trimming took 2 bases from V and 6 from J, leaving 14 bases between them. The CDR3, as DNA: TGTGCCAGCAGTTACGAGGGACTTGTAGGCGAGCAGTACTTC. It translates to CASSYEGLVGEQYF.

This clonotype was counted at least ten times. The chain is built from TRBV6-1 and TRBJ2-7; 15 bases match TRBD2. Germline CDR1 and CDR2: MNHNS and SASEGT. After removal of 6 bases from V and 0 bases from J, the junction contained 6 bases not matched to a gene. The CDR3 spans 17 residues. CDR3 in DNA: TGTGCCAGCAGACTTGGGACTAGCGGGAGGAGCTCCTACGAGCAGTACTTC. Translation gives CASRLGTSGRSSYEQYF.

This clonotype occurred many times. V and J are TRBV6-1 and TRBJ1-4; D ambiguous. Germline V gene lookup returns CDR1 MNHNS and CDR2 SASEGT. The CDR3 runs 14 residues. V gave up 4 bases and J gave up 2 bases, with 8 bases separating them. CDR3 protein: CASSALQTNEKLFF. CDR3 in DNA: TGTGCCAGCAGTGCGTTACAGACTAATGAAAAACTGTTTTTT.

The rearrangement links TRBV6-2 or TRBV6-3 to TRBJ2-7, with D unclear. V gave up 0 bases and J gave up 1 base, with 10 bases separating them. The CDR3 is 15 residues long. Germline V gene data show CDR1 as MNHEY and CDR2 as SVGEGT. The CDR3 sequence: CASSYSNSVSYEQYF. The DNA for the CDR3 is TGTGCCAGCAGTTACTCGAACAGTGTATCCTACGAGCAGTACTTC.

This clonotype was detected a few times. V is TRBV30 and J is TRBJ2-7; D is unclear. Germline lookup yields CDR1 GTSNPN and CDR2 SVGIG (reference sequence). The V gene lost 2 bases and the J gene lost 0 bases, with 11 bases spanning the gap. This CDR3 region has 14 residues. In DNA, the CDR3 is TGTGCCTGGAGTTACAATAGGAACTCCTACGAGCAGTACTTC. Amino acid sequence: CAWSYNRNSYEQYF.

This clonotype was seen many times. This rearrangement joins TRBV12-3 or TRBV12-4 to TRBJ1-5; no clear D gene. The V end lost 3 bases, the J end lost 5 bases, and 8 bases lay between the germline ends. There are 13 residues in the CDR3. The CDR3 loop reads CASSLPPYQPQHF. CDR3 in DNA: TGTGCCAGCAGTTTGCCACCATATCAGCCCCAGCATTTT.

The CDR3 region is CASSQEGAHSPLHF. The CDR3 DNA sequence: TGTGCCAGCAGCCAAGAGGGGGCTCATTCACCCCTCCACTTT. The rearrangement uses TRBV14 and TRBJ1-6, with a weak D call TRBD1 (6 bases). Germline lookup yields CDR1 SGHDN and CDR2 FVKESK. CDR3 length: 14 amino acids. Trimming cost V 0 bases and J 8 bases, with 8 bases left between them.

This clonotype was counted at least ten times. This chain links TRBV29-1 with TRBJ2-5, with 11 bases aligning to TRBD1. Per the germline V gene, CDR1 is SQVTM and CDR2 is ANQGSEA. J gave up 4 bases and V 6 bases, and 4 bases lay outside the gene matches. The CDR3 is 13 residues long. The CDR3 is CSVSGTGGETQYF. CDR3 nucleotides: TGCAGCGTATCCGGGACAGGGGGAGAGACCCAGTACTTC. Supplemented by reference TRBV29-1 and TRBJ2-5, the full variable domain reads SAVISQKPSRDICQRGTSLTIQCQVDSQVTMMFWYRQQPGQSLTLIATANQGSEATYESGFVIDKFPISRPNLTFSTLTVSNMSPEDSSIYLCSVSGTGGETQYFGPGTRLLVL.

In this sample, this clonotype turned up a few times. The chain employs TRBV7-2 and TRBJ1-2; unclear D gene. Germline CDR1 is SGHTA and CDR2 is FQGNSA. With 2 bases removed from V and 7 bases from J, the gap between germline ends came to 14 bases. The CDR3 has 14 amino acids. The CDR3 reads CASSLRAITAGYTF. As DNA, the CDR3 is TGTGCCAGCAGCTTAAGGGCGATTACTGCTGGCTACACCTTC.

There are a few counts of this clonotype. V usage is TRBV19 and J usage is TRBJ2-1; 7 bases are shared with TRBD2. The ends lost 3 bases at V and 8 bases at J; junction bases unmatched: 7. Per the germline V gene, CDR1 is LNHDA and CDR2 is SQIVND (reference sequence). CDR3 length: 14 residues. The CDR3 loop is CASSIGRESDEQFF. The CDR3 bases are TGTGCCAGTAGTATCGGGCGGGAGAGCGATGAGCAGTTCTTC.

The rearrangement joins TRBV10-1 to TRBJ2-7; 9 positions agree with TRBD1. J lost 5 bases, V lost 0 bases, and 5 bases had no gene match. This CDR3 has 15 residues. Germline lookup yields CDR1 WNHNN and CDR2 SYGVQD (reference sequence). The CDR3 DNA is TGCGCCAGCAGTGAGTCGCTGGGACAGGGCCACGAGCAGTACTTC. It codes for CASSESLGQGHEQYF.

In this sample, this clonotype turned up many times. This chain connects TRBV28 to TRBJ1-1, with D tentatively TRBD1 (6 bases). The length of the CDR3 is 12 residues. V lost 8 bases and J lost 8, with 15 bases in between. CDR1 is MDHEN, CDR2 SYDVKM, per germline. The CDR3: CASWSGALEAFF. The CDR3 DNA is TGTGCCAGCTGGTCAGGGGCTTTGGAAGCTTTCTTT. Looking up the rest from reference TRBV28 and TRBJ1-1 gives the full variable domain: DVKVTQSSRYLVKRTGEKVFLECVQDMDHENMFWYRQDPGLGLRLIYFSYDVKMKEKGDIPEGYSVSREKKERFSLILESASTNQTSMYLCASWSGALEAFFGQGTRLTVV.

This clonotype was counted ten times or more. This chain joins TRBV6-1 and TRBJ2-5, with D uncertain. V was shortened by 2 bases and J by 5 bases, with 12 bases between the two germline ends. There are 14 residues in the CDR3. From germline, CDR1 is MNHNS and CDR2 SASEGT. Written as DNA, the CDR3 is TGTGCCAGCAGTGAAATTTGGGGTGCGGAGACCCAGTACTTC. This codes for CASSEIWGAETQYF.

CDR3 residues: CASQDTSGSTDTQYF. CDR3 sequence (DNA): TGTGCCAGCCAAGACACTAGCGGTAGCACAGATACGCAGTATTTT. This chain connects TRBV2 to TRBJ2-3; 8 nucleotides agree with TRBD2. Germline V gene lookup returns CDR1 SNHLY and CDR2 FYNNEI. Losses at the gene ends were 8 bases for V and 0 bases for J; bases not matched to a gene: 7. The CDR3 covers 15 residues.

About this clonotype: This sequence may be a read error, since a much larger clone differs from it by one base. The chain links TRBV3-1 to TRBJ2-7; D gene uncertain. The CDR3 extends over 12 amino acids. Germline CDR1 LGHDT, CDR2 YNNKEL (reference sequence). The CDR3 DNA follows: TGTACCAGCAGCTATCTCGGCTACGAGCAGTACTTC. Amino acids: CTSSYLGYEQYF.

This chain joins TRBV27 and TRBJ1-4; D ambiguous. Per germline, CDR1 MNHEY and CDR2 SMNVEV (reference sequence). The CDR3 loop spans 14 amino acids. The V end lost 3 bases, the J end lost 8 bases, and 13 bases lay between the germline ends. The CDR3 coding sequence is TGTGCCAGCAGTTTGACGGGCATAGGGGAAAAACTGTTTTTT. As protein: CASSLTGIGEKLFF.

This clonotype was seen a handful of times. This sequence may be a read error, since a much larger clone differs from it by one base. The rearrangement uses TRBV7-2 and TRBJ2-1, with 14 bases matching TRBD2. Germline V gives CDR1 SGHTA, CDR2 FQGNSA. V dropped 3 bases and J dropped 8; count of bases not matched to a gene: 3. The CDR3 consists of 15 residues. CDR3 protein: CASSLGTSGSHEQFF. CDR3 DNA: TGTGCCAGCAGCTTGGGGACTAGCGGGAGTCATGAGCAGTTCTTC. Looking up the rest from reference TRBV7-2 and TRBJ2-1 gives the full variable domain: GAGVSQSPSNKVTEKGKDVELRCDPISGHTALYWYRQSLGQGLEFLIYFQGNSAPDKSGLPSDRFSAERTGGSVSTLTIQRTQQEDSAVYLCASSLGTSGSHEQFFGPGTRLTVL.

This clonotype was seen many times. This chain links TRBV12-5 with TRBJ2-2; possibly TRBD2 for D (5 bases). There are 14 residues in the CDR3. The V and J ends lost 6 bases and 4 bases respectively, with 12 bases between them. In germline, CDR1 is LGHNT, CDR2 FRNRAP. The CDR3 is CASGRPAATGELFF. The CDR3 DNA reads as TGTGCTAGTGGAAGGCCAGCGGCCACCGGGGAGCTGTTTTTT.

This clonotype was seen at least ten times. As DNA, the CDR3 is TGTGCCAGCAGCCCGGGGGGCGTCTACGAGCAGTACTTC. This gives the protein CASSPGGVYEQYF. V usage is TRBV11-1 and J usage is TRBJ2-7; tentatively, D is TRBD2 (7 bases). The V and J ends lost 5 bases and 3 bases respectively, with 11 bases between them. The CDR3 runs 13 residues. Per the germline V gene, CDR1 is SGHAT and CDR2 is FQDESV (reference sequence).

In this sample, this clonotype turned up many times. The genes are TRBV11-2 and TRBJ2-7; 9 positions match TRBD1. Germline CDR1 reads SGHAT; CDR2 reads FQNNGV. V shed 2 bases, J shed 3 bases, and the junction held 11 bases outside the gene matches. CDR3 length: 17 residues. The CDR3: CASSLFFGTGSIYEQYF. Written as DNA, the CDR3 is TGTGCCAGCAGCTTATTTTTCGGGACAGGGAGTATCTACGAGCAGTACTTC.